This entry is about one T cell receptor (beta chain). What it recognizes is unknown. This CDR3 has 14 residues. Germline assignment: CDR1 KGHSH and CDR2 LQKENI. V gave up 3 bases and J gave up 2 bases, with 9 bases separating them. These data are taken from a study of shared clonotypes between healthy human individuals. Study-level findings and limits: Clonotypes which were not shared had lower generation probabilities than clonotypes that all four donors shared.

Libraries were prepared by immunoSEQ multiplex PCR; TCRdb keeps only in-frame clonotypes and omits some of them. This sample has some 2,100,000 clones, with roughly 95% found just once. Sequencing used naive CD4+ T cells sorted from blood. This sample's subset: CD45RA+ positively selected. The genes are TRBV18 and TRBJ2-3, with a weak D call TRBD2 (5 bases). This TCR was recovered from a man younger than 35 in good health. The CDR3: CASSPFGDTDTQYF. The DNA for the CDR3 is TGTGCCAGCTCACCCTTCGGGGACACAGATACGCAGTATTTT.